These T cell receptor beta chains were read from a single sample in a study of blood T cell repertoires in COVID-19. Here immunoSEQ multiplex PCR was the method, and the copy in TCRdb shows in-frame clones only, minus some. The repertoire includes roughly 360,000 clones, around nine tenths of them detected once, and 0.95% to 1% sits in the top ten. The sequencing sample was made of PBMCs or T cells enriched from blood (not recorded which). The receptor set was obtained from a woman aged 25 to 39 with acute COVID-19. CDR3s include the opening cysteine and the closing phenylalanine or tryptophan. A D gene is named only where the DNA matches it firmly. Part of the rows lack a size; the others show once, few, many or a class for expanded clones.

len: 14
v_gene: TRBV6-1
d_gene: -
abundance: -
j_gene: TRBJ2-7
CDR3aa: CASSTQQASYEQYF
CDR3nt: TGTGCCAGCAGTACCCAACAGGCTTCCTACGAGCAGTACTTC

len: 13
v_gene: TRBV19
d_gene: TRBD1
abundance: -
j_gene: TRBJ2-4
CDR3aa: CASDPTGGQVQYF
CDR3nt: TGTGCCAGCGACCCCACAGGGGGACAAGTTCAGTACTTC

len: 14
v_gene: TRBV6-5
d_gene: TRBD1
abundance: -
j_gene: TRBJ1-2
CDR3aa: CASSYSGTGGGYTF
CDR3nt: TGTGCCAGCAGTTACTCCGGGACAGGAGGTGGCTACACCTTC

len: 14
v_gene: TRBV5-1
d_gene: TRBD1
abundance: -
j_gene: TRBJ1-2
CDR3aa: CASSDGQGARGYTF
CDR3nt: TGCGCCAGCAGCGATGGACAGGGGGCGCGGGGCTACACCTTC

len: 16
v_gene: TRBV5-1
d_gene: TRBD2
abundance: -
j_gene: TRBJ2-5
CDR3aa: CASSFGSGGVQETQYF
CDR3nt: TGCGCCAGCAGCTTCGGTAGCGGGGGAGTCCAAGAGACCCAGTACTTC

len: 17
v_gene: TRBV6-2/TRBV6-3
d_gene: TRBD1
abundance: -
j_gene: TRBJ1-2
CDR3aa: CASSTGTGRRLLYGYTF
CDR3nt: TGTGCCAGCAGCACCGGGACAGGGAGACGACTCCTTTATGGCTACACCTTC

len: 14
v_gene: TRBV3-1/TRBV3-2
d_gene: -
abundance: -
j_gene: TRBJ1-1
CDR3aa: CASSQSDVGTEAFF
CDR3nt: TGTGCCAGCAGCCAAAGTGATGTCGGCACTGAAGCTTTCTTT

len: 15
v_gene: TRBV20-1
d_gene: -
abundance: -
j_gene: TRBJ2-7
CDR3aa: CSASRGSAKSSEQYF
CDR3nt: TGCAGTGCTAGTAGGGGCTCCGCAAAATCCTCCGAGCAGTACTTC

len: 14
v_gene: TRBV4-1
d_gene: -
abundance: -
j_gene: TRBJ2-5
CDR3aa: CASSQGAHRETQYF
CDR3nt: TGCGCCAGCAGCCAAGGTGCTCATCGGGAGACCCAGTACTTC

len: 13
v_gene: TRBV6-4
d_gene: -
abundance: -
j_gene: TRBJ2-2
CDR3aa: CASSDHNTGELFF
CDR3nt: TGTGCCAGCAGTGATCATAACACCGGGGAGCTGTTTTTT

len: 15
v_gene: TRBV24-1
d_gene: TRBD2
abundance: -
j_gene: TRBJ2-3
CDR3aa: CATGILAGGADTQYF
CDR3nt: TGTGCCACCGGGATTCTAGCGGGGGGCGCAGATACGCAGTATTTT

len: 16
v_gene: TRBV7-2
d_gene: TRBD1
abundance: few
j_gene: TRBJ1-2
CDR3aa: CASSLTQGAADYGYTF
CDR3nt: TGTGCCAGCAGCCTCACTCAGGGGGCGGCGGACTATGGCTACACCTTC

len: 15
v_gene: TRBV9
d_gene: -
abundance: -
j_gene: TRBJ2-4
CDR3aa: CASSVFQDRGDIQYF
CDR3nt: TGTGCCAGCAGCGTCTTTCAGGACCGCGGGGACATTCAGTACTTC

len: 13
v_gene: TRBV19
d_gene: -
abundance: -
j_gene: TRBJ2-4
CDR3aa: CASSIDYLDIQYF
CDR3nt: TGTGCCAGTAGTATAGACTATTTGGACATTCAGTACTTC

len: 12
v_gene: TRBV10-3
d_gene: -
abundance: -
j_gene: TRBJ2-1
CDR3aa: CAISEDSNEQFF
CDR3nt: TGTGCCATCAGTGAGGACAGCAATGAGCAGTTCTTC

len: 14
v_gene: TRBV7-8
d_gene: TRBD2
abundance: -
j_gene: TRBJ2-7
CDR3aa: CASSQSGRAYEQYF
CDR3nt: TGTGCCAGCAGTCAAAGCGGGAGAGCCTACGAGCAGTACTTC

len: 17
v_gene: TRBV6-2/TRBV6-3
d_gene: -
abundance: -
j_gene: TRBJ2-7
CDR3aa: CASSYSTGPSRSYEQYF
CDR3nt: TGTGCCAGCAGTTACTCGACAGGACCAAGCCGCTCCTACGAGCAGTACTTC

len: 14
v_gene: TRBV10-1
d_gene: TRBD1
abundance: -
j_gene: TRBJ1-1
CDR3aa: CASSAGQGSTEAFF
CDR3nt: TGCGCCAGCAGTGCAGGACAGGGTAGCACTGAAGCTTTCTTT

len: 15
v_gene: TRBV19
d_gene: -
abundance: -
j_gene: TRBJ2-6
CDR3aa: CASSIMGTGANVLTF
CDR3nt: TGTGCCAGTAGTATAATGGGGACAGGGGCCAACGTCCTGACTTTC

len: 14
v_gene: TRBV12-5
d_gene: -
abundance: -
j_gene: TRBJ1-3
CDR3aa: CASGWALSGNTIYF
CDR3nt: TGTGCTAGTGGTTGGGCGCTCTCTGGAAACACCATATATTTT

len: 17
v_gene: TRBV19
d_gene: -
abundance: few
j_gene: TRBJ1-2
CDR3aa: CASSIGQRIEANYGYTF
CDR3nt: TGTGCCAGTAGTATCGGACAGCGGATTGAAGCTAACTATGGCTACACCTTC

len: 13
v_gene: TRBV7-3
d_gene: -
abundance: -
j_gene: TRBJ1-3
CDR3aa: CASSMGRGDTIYF
CDR3nt: TGTGCCAGCAGCATGGGCAGGGGTGACACCATATATTTT

len: 14
v_gene: TRBV5-1
d_gene: TRBD2
abundance: -
j_gene: TRBJ2-1
CDR3aa: CASRSGGDYNEQFF
CDR3nt: TGCGCCAGCAGGAGCGGGGGGGACTACAATGAGCAGTTCTTC

len: 15
v_gene: TRBV9
d_gene: TRBD1
abundance: -
j_gene: TRBJ1-3
CDR3aa: CASSVGDRAGNTIYF
CDR3nt: TGTGCCAGCAGCGTAGGGGACAGGGCCGGAAACACCATATATTTT

len: 16
v_gene: TRBV7-2
d_gene: -
abundance: -
j_gene: TRBJ1-2
CDR3aa: CASSLVESGFNYGYTF
CDR3nt: TGTGCCAGCAGCTTAGTCGAATCGGGGTTTAACTATGGCTACACCTTC

len: 15
v_gene: TRBV2
d_gene: -
abundance: once
j_gene: TRBJ1-5
CDR3aa: CASTQWGGSNQPQHF
CDR3nt: TGTGCCAGCACCCAGTGGGGGGGAAGCAATCAGCCCCAGCATTTT

len: 15
v_gene: TRBV5-4
d_gene: TRBD1
abundance: -
j_gene: TRBJ1-1
CDR3aa: CASSDTGTGVTEAFF
CDR3nt: TGTGCCAGCAGCGACACCGGGACAGGGGTAACTGAAGCTTTCTTT

len: 14
v_gene: TRBV6-5
d_gene: -
abundance: -
j_gene: TRBJ1-4
CDR3aa: CASSTTATNEKLFF
CDR3nt: TGTGCCAGCAGCACGACAGCAACTAATGAAAAACTGTTTTTT

len: 14
v_gene: TRBV5-1
d_gene: -
abundance: -
j_gene: TRBJ2-7
CDR3aa: CASSWGDATYEQYF
CDR3nt: TGCGCCAGCAGCTGGGGGGACGCAACCTACGAGCAGTACTTC